This TCR beta chain was identified in a study of cytomegalovirus exposure and HLA in healthy donors. Background on the study: Counted in an early data release were some 81 million unique TCRs from HLA-typed donors.

PCR primers comprised 60 Vbeta and 13 Jbeta primers. Here immunoSEQ multiplex PCR was the method, and the copy in TCRdb shows in-frame clones only, minus some. The sample consists of 150,000 to 200,000 clones, 77% of them appearing once. With V trimmed by 2 bases and J by 5 bases, 5 bases remained unmatched. CDR3 length: 14 amino acids. CDR1 is WNHNN and CDR2 is SYGVQD in the germline V gene (reference sequence). About this clone: Its antigen is undetermined.

Study results and limitations: The number of N-insertions in an Asian-associated ancestry cluster was reportedly below the roughly 700-donor mean in a later analysis. Reportedly, HLA-A and HLA-B alleles of most subjects were accurately predicted from TCR beta. A later analysis found that most CMV-associated TCR beta chains appeared HLA-restricted.

V usage is TRBV10-1 and J usage is TRBJ2-5; 7 bases align to TRBD2. The source is a woman aged 40 to 50 in good health and CMV-seropositive. The specimen sequenced was PBMCs. The CDR3 reads CASSEAGREETQYF. CDR3 in DNA: TGCGCCAGCAGTGAGGCTGGGCGGGAGGAGACCCAGTACTTC.